A single sample is the source of the 28 T cell receptor beta chains below, sequenced in a study of response to subunit inactivated influenza vaccine. TCRdb analysed the RT-PCR reads with MiXCR anew, one entry per CDR3 protein. The sample lists around 710,000 distinct CDR3 sequences, roughly 13% occurring once. Sequences were derived from PBMCs from blood, sampled around two weeks before vaccination. The receptor source for this set is a man between 50 and 59 years old who received an inactivated influenza vaccine.

The rearrangement uses TRBV6-2 or TRBV6-3 and TRBJ2-5; D is ambiguous. The CDR3 runs 15 residues. Germline V CDR1 and CDR2: MNHEY, SVGEGT. Trimming took off 2 bases at V and 2 bases at J, with 12 bases between the two ends. DNA of the CDR3: TGTGCCAGCAGTTACACAAGTCAGGCGCAAGAGACCCAGTACTTC. This codes for CASSYTSQAQETQYF.

This clonotype came up a few times. The chain couples TRBV7-8 to TRBJ2-1, with TRBD2 as a possible D gene (6 bases). This CDR3 has 17 residues. Germline CDR1 and CDR2: SGHVS and FQNEAQ. The V and J ends lost 5 bases and 5 bases respectively, with 22 bases between them. The CDR3: CASSRRSGVEGNNEQFF. The CDR3 coding sequence is TGTGCCAGCAGCAGGCGTTCGGGGGTTGAGGGGAACAATGAGCAGTTCTTC.

This clonotype showed up many times. The rearrangement links TRBV5-1 to TRBJ2-7, with 9 bases identical to TRBD1. Germline assignment: CDR1 SGHRS and CDR2 YFSETQ. V dropped 4 bases and J dropped 3; count of bases not matched to a gene: 5. This CDR3 has 14 amino acids. CDR3 sequence (DNA): TGCGCCAGCAGCACAAACAGGGGGCACTACGAGCAGTACTTC. It codes for CASSTNRGHYEQYF.

The V gene is TRBV15, the J gene TRBJ2-7, with D maybe TRBD2 (5 bases). The CDR3 contains 14 residues. The V end lost 5 bases, the J end lost 3 bases, and 14 bases lay between the germline ends. Germline V gene data show CDR1 as LNHNV and CDR2 as YYDKDF (reference sequence). The CDR3 protein is CATSLPRSGYEQYF. CDR3 DNA: TGTGCCACCAGCCTTCCCCGGAGCGGCTACGAGCAGTACTTC.

This clonotype was found a few times. The V gene is TRBV7-2, the J gene TRBJ2-5; a weak D match, TRBD1 (5 bases). CDR1 is SGHTA, CDR2 FQGNSA, per germline. V lost 4 bases, J lost 1 base, and 10 bases lay in between. This CDR3 comprises 14 residues. CDR3 nucleotide sequence: TGTGCCAGCAGCTCCAGGGTTGTCCAAGAGACCCAGTACTTC. This codes for CASSSRVVQETQYF. Full variable domain (remainder filled in from reference TRBV7-2 and TRBJ2-5): GAGVSQSPSNKVTEKGKDVELRCDPISGHTALYWYRQSLGQGLEFLIYFQGNSAPDKSGLPSDRFSAERTGGSVSTLTIQRTQQEDSAVYLCASSSRVVQETQYFGPGTRLLVL.

The V call is TRBV27, the J call TRBJ2-2; weak D call: TRBD2 (6 bases). Trimming took 6 bases from V and 6 from J, leaving 17 bases between them. This CDR3 contains 15 residues. CDR1 and CDR2 from the germline V gene are MNHEY and SMNVEV (reference sequence). CDR3 sequence (DNA): TGTGCCAGCAGCCCAAGACTAGTACGGGCCGGGGAGCTGTTTTTT. Protein product: CASSPRLVRAGELFF.

This clonotype was recorded a few times. The gene calls are TRBV6-5 and TRBJ2-7, with TRBD1 identical over 7 bases. CDR3 size: 14 residues. The germline V gene encodes CDR1 MNHEY and CDR2 SVGAGI. J lost 5 bases, V lost 2 bases, and 6 bases had no gene match. The DNA for the CDR3 is TGTGCCAGCAGTTACCTAGGGGGCTGGGACGAGCAGTACTTC. It is translated as CASSYLGGWDEQYF.

This clonotype was found many times. This chain links TRBV12-3 or TRBV12-4 with TRBJ1-1; unclear D gene. The V end lost 6 bases, the J end lost 0 bases, and 8 bases lay between the germline ends. The length of the CDR3 is 13 residues. CDR3 DNA: TGTGCCAGCAGACCAGAACTGAACACTGAAGCTTTCTTT. Encoded protein: CASRPELNTEAFF.

A few counts support this clonotype. The V and J genes are TRBV3-1 and TRBJ2-5; D is ambiguous. This CDR3 region has 17 residues. V was cut by 4 bases and J by 1 base, with 19 bases left in between. Germline-derived CDR1 and CDR2 are LGHDT and YNNKEL (reference sequence). The chain's CDR3 is CASSPQGGRARQETQYF. CDR3 nucleotides: TGTGCCAGCAGCCCTCAAGGTGGTAGGGCCCGCCAAGAGACCCAGTACTTC.

The chain combines TRBV12-3 or TRBV12-4 with TRBJ2-2, with 9 bases aligning to TRBD2. This CDR3 spans 14 amino acids. Trimming at V came to 5 bases and at J to 6 bases, leaving 4 bases not matched to a gene. The CDR3 DNA reads TGTGCCAGCAGTCCTGCGGGGGGGCCCGGGGAGCTGTTTTTT. Translating gives CASSPAGGPGELFF.

The CDR3 protein is CSVARGRETQYF. CDR3 bases: TGCAGCGTTGCCCGGGGGAGAGAGACCCAGTACTTC. The chain combines TRBV29-1 with TRBJ2-5; tentatively, D is TRBD2 (6 bases). Trimming cost V 4 bases and J 4 bases, with 10 bases left between them. Germline V lookup: CDR1 SQVTM, CDR2 ANQGSEA. The CDR3 sequence is 12 residues long.

V gene TRBV5-1 combines with J gene TRBJ2-6; 8 bases match TRBD1. Germline CDR1 SGHRS, CDR2 YFSETQ. This CDR3 comprises 16 residues. The junction had 5 bases not matched to a gene; V was cut back by 4 bases and J by 2 bases. The DNA for the CDR3 is TGCGCCAGCAGCACCTCAGGGGGCACTGGGGCCAACGTCCTGACTTTC. It yields the protein CASSTSGGTGANVLTF.

V gene TRBV11-1 combines with J gene TRBJ2-2; 12 bases map to TRBD2. This CDR3 has 19 residues. The germline gives CDR1 SGHAT, CDR2 FQDESV (reference sequence). The ends lost 4 bases at V and 0 bases at J; junction bases unmatched: 9. For the CDR3, the DNA is TGTGCCAGCAGCTCTATATCAGGACTAGCGGGGCCGAACACCGGGGAGCTGTTTTTT. Protein sequence: CASSSISGLAGPNTGELFF.

This clonotype was observed a handful of times. The chain employs TRBV4-1 and TRBJ2-7; 10 bases are shared with TRBD1. CDR3 size: 14 residues. Trimming removed 4 bases from V and 4 bases from J; junction bases left unmatched: 4. In germline, CDR1 is MGHRA, CDR2 YSYEKL. CDR3 sequence (DNA): TGCGCCAGCAGCCTGGACAGGGGGAGATACGAGCAGTACTTC. Amino acids: CASSLDRGRYEQYF.

The chain carries TRBV21-1 and TRBJ1-5. TRBV21-1 is classified as a pseudogene. This CDR3 spans 17 amino acids. The CDR3 region is CASSPRETVSVTQPQHF. The DNA of the CDR3 is TGTGCCAGCAGTCCTAGGGAGACGGTCTCGGTGACTCAGCCCCAGCATTTT.

The gene calls are TRBV4-3 and TRBJ2-2; 10 bases map to TRBD2. The CDR3 contains 18 residues. Losses at the gene ends were 0 bases for V and 4 bases for J; bases not matched to a gene: 8. Looked up from germline, CDR1 is LGHNA and CDR2 is YSLEER. The CDR3 sequence: CASSQDLSSGSPTGELFF. The CDR3 coding sequence is TGCGCCAGCAGCCAAGATTTGTCTAGCGGGAGCCCCACCGGGGAGCTGTTTTTT.

The chain has TRBV5-6 and TRBJ1-6; D unresolved. CDR1 and CDR2 from the germline V gene are SGHDT and YYEEEE. Trimming took off 1 base at V and 6 bases at J, with 5 bases between the two ends. The CDR3 consists of 13 residues. CDR3 sequence: CASSLFTNSPLHF. The CDR3 region has the DNA TGTGCCAGCAGCTTGTTCACTAATTCACCCCTCCACTTT.

V gene TRBV9 combines with J gene TRBJ2-2; tentatively, D is TRBD1 (5 bases). CDR1 is SGDLS, CDR2 YYNGEE, per germline. V was clipped by 3 bases and J by 4 bases, with 10 bases between them. The CDR3 has 14 amino acids. CDR3 coding DNA: TGTGCCAGCAGCGATGGACACTCCACCGGGGAGCTGTTTTTT. Protein: CASSDGHSTGELFF. Looking up the rest from reference TRBV9 and TRBJ2-2 gives the full variable domain: DSGVTQTPKHLITATGQRVTLRCSPRSGDLSVYWYQQSLDQGLQFLIQYYNGEERAKGNILERFSAQQFPDLHSELNLSSLELGDSALYFCASSDGHSTGELFFGEGSRLTVL.

This clonotype was counted ten times or more. V is TRBV7-2 and J is TRBJ1-3; TRBD1 matches 8 bases. The junction had 3 bases not matched to a gene; V was cut back by 2 bases and J by 0 bases. The CDR3 runs to 16 residues. Germline-derived CDR1 and CDR2 are SGHTA and FQGNSA. Here the CDR3 DNA reads TGTGCCAGCAGCTTAAGCGGGACAGGCTCTGGAAACACCATATATTTT. The encoded protein is CASSLSGTGSGNTIYF.

This clonotype was seen a few times. The chain has TRBV14 and TRBJ2-3; a possible D gene is TRBD1 (5 bases). Trimming took 4 bases from V and 6 from J, leaving 17 bases between them. The CDR3 has 15 amino acids. In germline, CDR1 is SGHDN, CDR2 FVKESK. The chain's CDR3 is CASSPQGLRRDTQYF. DNA for the CDR3: TGTGCCAGCAGCCCCCAGGGTCTCCGGCGGGATACGCAGTATTTT.

This clonotype was found a few times. The chain joins TRBV9 to TRBJ1-3, with a possible D match to TRBD1 (5 bases). The V end lost 4 bases, the J end lost 0 bases, and 23 bases lay between the germline ends. Germline V gene sequence: CDR1 SGDLS, CDR2 YYNGEE. The CDR3 totals 19 residues. The CDR3, as DNA: TGTGCCAGCAGCCCGACCGGGACTTTCCTGTCTAGCTCTGGAAACACCATATATTTT. It specifies CASSPTGTFLSSSGNTIYF.

V is TRBV5-1 and J is TRBJ1-6, with D perhaps matching TRBD1 (5 bases). The V gene's germline CDR1 is SGHRS and CDR2 YFSETQ. Trimming pared 7 bases from V and 0 bases from J, leaving 11 bases between. This CDR3 comprises 15 residues. CDR3 nucleotides: TGCGCCAGCGCCAGGGAGAGCTCCTATAATTCACCCCTCCACTTT. It specifies CASARESSYNSPLHF.

The V gene is TRBV9, the J gene TRBJ1-1; D ambiguous. Germline V gene data show CDR1 as SGDLS and CDR2 as YYNGEE. Trimming left V 0 bases short and J 1 base short, with 10 bases between. CDR3 length: 15 residues. The CDR3 sequence is CASSVEPHGNTEAFF. CDR3 nucleotides: TGTGCCAGCAGCGTAGAACCCCACGGGAACACTGAAGCTTTCTTT.

This clonotype was picked up a small number of times. The V gene is TRBV7-6, the J gene TRBJ2-1; D might be TRBD2 (6 bases). CDR3 length equals 16 residues. Germline assignment: CDR1 SGHVS and CDR2 FNYEAQ. The V and J ends lost 3 bases and 0 bases respectively, with 12 bases between them. CDR3 protein: CASSFERVSSYNEQFF. DNA for the CDR3: TGTGCCAGCAGCTTTGAGCGGGTTAGCTCCTACAATGAGCAGTTCTTC.

Ten or more counts support this clonotype. The rearrangement links TRBV7-2 to TRBJ2-7; perhaps TRBD2 as D (5 bases). CDR3 length: 14 residues. Germline V gene lookup returns CDR1 SGHTA and CDR2 FQGNSA. V shed 3 bases and J shed 6 bases, with 15 bases lying between them. The CDR3: CASSFGPRGFEQYF. DNA for the CDR3: TGTGCCAGCAGCTTCGGCCCCCGGGGTTTCGAGCAGTACTTC.

The V gene is TRBV6-1, the J gene TRBJ2-7; 9 positions agree with TRBD1. CDR3 length: 14 amino acids. Germline CDR1 is MNHNS and CDR2 is SASEGT. The junction had 9 bases not matched to a gene; V was cut back by 7 bases and J by 5 bases. The CDR3 nucleotides are TGTGCCAGCACCCAACGGGACAGGGACCACGAGCAGTACTTC. This encodes CASTQRDRDHEQYF.

The table lists this clonotype with a few counts. V and J are TRBV10-3 and TRBJ2-2; 8 bases agree with TRBD2. The CDR3 extends over 14 amino acids. In germline, CDR1 is ENHRY, CDR2 SYGVKD. Trimming at V came to 6 bases and at J to 2 bases, leaving 2 bases not matched to a gene. CDR3: CAIRGLDNTGELFF. DNA for the CDR3: TGTGCCATCAGGGGACTAGATAACACCGGGGAGCTGTTTTTT.

This clonotype was observed a handful of times. The rearrangement uses TRBV5-1 and TRBJ2-1; 13 bases are shared with TRBD2. Germline trimming cut 4 bases from V and 0 bases from J; bases unmatched to any gene: 7. The length of the CDR3 is 18 residues. The germline V gene encodes CDR1 SGHRS and CDR2 YFSETQ. The CDR3 is CASSTSGGVLSSYNEQFF. The CDR3 region has the DNA TGCGCCAGCAGCACTAGCGGGGGGGTCCTGAGCTCCTACAATGAGCAGTTCTTC. The full variable domain, its missing parts supplied by reference TRBV5-1 and TRBJ2-1, is KAGVTQTPRYLIKTRGQQVTLSCSPISGHRSVSWYQQTPGQGLQFLFEYFSETQRNKGNFPGRFSGRQFSNSRSEMNVSTLELGDSALYLCASSTSGGVLSSYNEQFFGPGTRLTVL.